This TCR beta chain was identified in a study of control samples from healthy donors and cancer patients. This CDR3 comprises 13 residues. From germline, CDR1 is LNHDA and CDR2 SQIVND (reference sequence). The V segment lost 10 bases and the J segment 6 bases; nucleotides outside the gene matches: 9. Assay: immunoSEQ multiplex PCR; the TCRdb copy retains only in-frame clones and omits some. The sample shows 100,000 to 150,000 clones, about 88% of them seen only once. This chain connects TRBV19 to TRBJ1-2, with 9 bases that match TRBD1. Sequences were obtained from blood. The clonotype was recovered from a man aged 45-65 years in good health. This CDR3 reads CATQQGAIHGYTF. DNA for the CDR3: TGTGCCACACAACAGGGGGCGATTCATGGCTACACCTTC.